This T cell receptor (beta chain) was captured in a study of T-cell memory formation after mild COVID-19. Overall study results and limits: Clones contracting over day 15 to 85 were CD4/CD8 balanced, with later expanders leaning CD4+.

The TCR alpha and TCR beta cDNA libraries, bearing sample barcodes and UMIs, were generated by 5'RACE using constant-segment primers. A single record per CDR3 protein comes from TCRdb applying MiXCR to the 5' RACE reads. The repertoire includes about 190,000 distinct CDR3 sequences, about 17% of them detected once, and 2.4% sits in the top ten. This clonotype was observed a few times. Antigen specificity is unknown. The V and J ends lost 6 bases and 0 bases respectively, with 12 bases between them. Germline CDR1 reads MNHNS; CDR2 reads SASEGT. There are 14 residues in the CDR3. The TCR was taken from an adult woman who had mild COVID-19 (a few samples of this study predate the infection). Cell type and time point are not known. The rearrangement joins TRBV6-1 to TRBJ2-7; D is perhaps TRBD1 (5 bases). Material: PBMCs or a T cell subset sorted from them (not recorded which). CDR3 coding DNA: TGTGCCAGCAGCGCCAGCAGGGACTCCTACGAGCAGTACTTC. This encodes CASSASRDSYEQYF.